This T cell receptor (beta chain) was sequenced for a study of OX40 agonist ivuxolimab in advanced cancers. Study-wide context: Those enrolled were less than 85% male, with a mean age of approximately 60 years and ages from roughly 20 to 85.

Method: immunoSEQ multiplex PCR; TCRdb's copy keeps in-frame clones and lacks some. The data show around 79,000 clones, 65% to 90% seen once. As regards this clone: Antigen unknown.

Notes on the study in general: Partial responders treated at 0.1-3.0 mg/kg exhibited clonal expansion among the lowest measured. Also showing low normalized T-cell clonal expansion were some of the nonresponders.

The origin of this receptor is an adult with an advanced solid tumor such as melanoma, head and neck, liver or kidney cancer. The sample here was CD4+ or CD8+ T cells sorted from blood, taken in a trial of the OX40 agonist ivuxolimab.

CDR3 DNA: TGTGCCAGCAACTGGGGACAGTCGAACACTGAAGCTTTCTTT. Its translation is CASNWGQSNTEAFF. The gene calls are TRBV6-5 and TRBJ1-1; 7 positions match TRBD1. V shed 7 bases, J shed 1 base, and the junction held 6 bases outside the gene matches. The CDR3 is made up of 14 amino acids. In germline, CDR1 is MNHEY, CDR2 SVGAGI.